This T cell receptor (beta chain) was retrieved from a study of blood T cell repertoires in COVID-19. Study-wide context: Researchers got acute and convalescent COVID-19 samples from the United States, Italy and Spain.

In the source study's methods: Reference gene primers were amplified, and this amplification served to estimate nucleated cell counts. Libraries were prepared by immunoSEQ multiplex PCR; TCRdb keeps only in-frame clonotypes and omits some of them. The V and J calls and clone size come from that table; D and trimming were worked out from the DNA. The data contain about 330,000 clones, 75% to 90% of them singletons. Cohorts were based on clinical histories the participants reported. Cohort 3 donors counted as recovered after two negative PCRs, clearance, or resolved symptoms. The CDR3 spans 14 residues. V gave up 6 bases and J gave up 2 bases, with 8 bases separating them. CDR1 and CDR2 from the germline V gene are MGHDK and SYGVNS.

This TCR was recovered from a man aged 30 to 39 who had recovered from COVID-19. The chain has TRBV25-1 and TRBJ1-6; no reliable D call. Sequenced input: PBMCs or T cells enriched from blood (not recorded which). The CDR3 protein is CASRTGAYNSPLHF. The CDR3 nucleotides are TGTGCCAGCAGGACCGGGGCCTATAATTCACCCCTCCACTTT.